This is a list of T cell receptor beta chains from one sample in a study of T cell changes during pregnancy in multiple sclerosis. Sequenced by immunoSEQ multiplex PCR; TCRdb stores in-frame clones only, minus some. This sample has 30,000 to 40,000 clones, with approximately 90% found just once. The starting material was CD4+ T cells from peripheral blood mononuclear cells, obtained in the third trimester of pregnancy. Every receptor here comes from a female donor in good health, enrolled as a control in a pregnancy study. The CDR3 runs from the conserved cysteine through the conserved F or W. Each record gives: D gene, V gene, J gene, clone size, CDR3 DNA, CDR3 protein. A D gene is named only where the DNA matches it firmly. Only part of the rows carry a size: once, few, many, or a class if the clone is expanded.

TRBD1	TRBV4-2	TRBJ1-5	.	TGTGCCAGCAGCCAGGCCCAGGGGGTTGGCAATCAGCCCCAGCATTTT	CASSQAQGVGNQPQHF
TRBD2	TRBV4-2	TRBJ2-5	.	TGTGCCAGCAGCCGGACTAGCGGGTACCCTCAAGAGACCCAGTACTTC	CASSRTSGYPQETQYF
.	TRBV10-2	TRBJ2-2	.	TGCGCCAGCAGTGGCAGGGAGGGGGCCGGGGAGCTGTTTTTT	CASSGREGAGELFF
.	TRBV2	TRBJ2-4	.	TGTGCCAGCACGAGTGGGACAAAAAACATTCAGTACTTC	CASTSGTKNIQYF
TRBD2	TRBV18	TRBJ2-1	.	TGTGCCAGCTCACCAGCGGGAGGGCTGCATGAGCAGTTCTTC	CASSPAGGLHEQFF
.	TRBV2	TRBJ1-6	.	TGTGCCAGCAGTGTAAATAATTCACCCCTCCACTTT	CASSVNNSPLHF
TRBD1	TRBV29-1	TRBJ1-1	few	TGCAGCGTTGTGGGACAGGAGAACACTGAAGCTTTCTTT	CSVVGQENTEAFF
.	TRBV7-2	TRBJ2-7	.	TGTGCCAGCAGCTTAGCGCCCGGGTCGATATACGAGCAGTACTTC	CASSLAPGSIYEQYF
.	TRBV4-1	TRBJ1-2	.	TGCGCCAGCAGCCAAGATAAGTCGGCACAGGGAACTAACTATGGCTACACCTTC	CASSQDKSAQGTNYGYTF
.	TRBV6-5	TRBJ1-6	.	TGTGCCAGCAGTCCCATGGAGGGAAATTCACCCCTCCACTTT	CASSPMEGNSPLHF
TRBD2	TRBV2	TRBJ2-2	once	TGTGCCAGCAAGGCTAGAGCGGGAGAGGCCGGGGAGCTGTTTTTT	CASKARAGEAGELFF
TRBD1	TRBV2	TRBJ2-6	.	TGTGCCGGACAGGGTCCCGGGGCCAACGTCCTGACTTTC	CAGQGPGANVLTF
.	TRBV5-1	TRBJ2-5	.	TGCGCCAGCTGGGAACAGGGCCCCGAGACCCAGTACTTC	CASWEQGPETQYF
.	TRBV5-1	TRBJ1-1	.	TGCGCCAGCAGCATGCAGGGTCTAGGCACTGAAGCTTTCTTT	CASSMQGLGTEAFF
TRBD2	TRBV29-1	TRBJ2-1	.	TGCAGCGCGGGGGGGCCGAGCTCCTACAATGAGCAGTTCTTC	CSAGGPSSYNEQFF
.	TRBV5-1	TRBJ2-5	.	TGCGCCAGCGCGAGTGAAGAGACCCAGTACTTC	CASASEETQYF
TRBD2	TRBV5-1	TRBJ2-3	once	TGCGCCAGCAGCTTCGGGACTAGCGGGAGTCTAGATACGCAGTATTTT	CASSFGTSGSLDTQYF
.	TRBV7-6	TRBJ1-1	.	TGTGCCAGCAGCTTAGGGTATCAGATGAACACTGAAGCTTTCTTT	CASSLGYQMNTEAFF
.	TRBV29-1	TRBJ2-1	.	TGCAGCGTTGAGGTTCCCCCGGAGGGCATTAACAATGAGCAGTTCTTC	CSVEVPPEGINNEQFF
TRBD1	TRBV2	TRBJ2-7	.	TGTGCCAGCAGTGCGGGACAGACCTACGAGCAGTACTTC	CASSAGQTYEQYF